This T cell receptor (beta chain) derives from a study of T cells in Graves' hyperthyroidism and ophthalmopathy. Looking at the study overall: Before any treatment, at initial diagnosis, peripheral blood was collected.

This clonotype appeared a single time. Hyperthyroidism of Graves' type that showed no ophthalmopathy progression within 18 months was stable. In making diagnoses, clinical symptoms, serum thyroxine and TRAb, thyroid ultrasound and orbital computed tomography were all used. PBMCs came from less than 11 ml fresh peripheral blood. RNA transcripts were the template for amplifying TCR beta CDR3 regions. A first-round RT-PCR of the TCR CDR3 used the HTBI primer set. Using its own MiXCR run on the multiplex PCR reads, TCRdb lists one record per CDR3 protein. Of a few hundred thousand distinct CDR3 sequences in the sample, less than 15% were seen once. Sequences were obtained from blood. The clonotype comes from a woman aged 40 to 55 with Graves' hyperthyroidism.

CDR3 amino acids: CASSAWGGQETQYF. The CDR3 DNA is TGCGCCAGCAGCGCCTGGGGGGGACAAGAGACCCAGTACTTC. The rearrangement joins TRBV5-1 to TRBJ2-5; TRBD2 matches at 7 bases. There are 14 residues in the CDR3. From germline, CDR1 is SGHRS and CDR2 YFSETQ. V shed 4 bases, J shed 2 bases, and the junction held 5 bases outside the gene matches. Looking up the rest from reference TRBV5-1 and TRBJ2-5 gives the full variable domain: KAGVTQTPRYLIKTRGQQVTLSCSPISGHRSVSWYQQTPGQGLQFLFEYFSETQRNKGNFPGRFSGRQFSNSRSEMNVSTLELGDSALYLCASSAWGGQETQYFGPGTRLLVL.